One sample yielded the 8 T cell receptor beta chains listed below, sequenced in a study of metastatic and nonmetastatic thyroid tumors. With MiXCR, TCRdb reprocessed the PCR reads. The sample consists of about 33,000 clones, roughly 19% of them appearing once. Among the patients, none had received any treatment before thyroid surgery. What was sequenced was blood. The receptors originated from a male donor with papillary thyroid cancer or a benign thyroid nodule (not recorded which). Some clones in this sample may be carry-over from other donors' samples.

The genes are TRBV11-2 and TRBJ1-2, with TRBD1 as a possible D gene (5 bases). Germline loops: CDR1 SGHAT, CDR2 FQNNGV. This CDR3 has 16 amino acids. V lost 0 bases, J lost 3 bases, and 14 bases lay in between. For the CDR3, the DNA is TGTGCCAGCAGCTTAGATTCGGCAGGGAACTACTATGGCTACACCTTC. Amino acid sequence: CASSLDSAGNYYGYTF.

This clone was counted ten times or more. The CDR3 nucleotides are TGCGCCAGCAGCTTGGGGACAGGGGGCCGGGAGACCCAGTACTTC. It encodes CASSLGTGGRETQYF. V usage is TRBV5-1 and J usage is TRBJ2-5, with TRBD1 matching 11 bases. CDR1 and CDR2 (germline): SGHRS, YFSETQ. CDR3 size: 15 residues. Trimming took 0 bases from V and 5 from J; bases not matched to a gene: 3. Based on the CDR3 plus reference TRBV5-1 and TRBJ2-5, the full variable domain is KAGVTQTPRYLIKTRGQQVTLSCSPISGHRSVSWYQQTPGQGLQFLFEYFSETQRNKGNFPGRFSGRQFSNSRSEMNVSTLELGDSALYLCASSLGTGGRETQYFGPGTRLLVL.

The chain combines TRBV7-6 with TRBJ2-5; TRBD2 matches at 8 bases. V trimming: 3 bases; J trimming: 1 base; junction bases outside the gene matches: 7. Germline-derived CDR1 and CDR2 are SGHVS and FNYEAQ. CDR3 length: 16 residues. Written as DNA, the CDR3 is TGTGCCAGCAGCTTTCCCGGGCGGGGGGTCCAAGAGACCCAGTACTTC. Protein: CASSFPGRGVQETQYF.

This clone appeared a few times. A much larger clone is a single base away; this may be a read error. The DNA for the CDR3 is TGCAGCGTTTGGGAGATTACGCAGTATTTT. It is translated as CSVWEITQYF. This chain links TRBV29-1 with TRBJ2-3; possible D gene TRBD2, 5 bases. CDR1 and CDR2 from the germline V gene are SQVTM and ANQGSEA. The CDR3 runs to 10 residues. V lost 5 bases and J lost 8, with 8 bases in between.

This clone was detected many times. The chain links TRBV14 to TRBJ2-7; 7 nucleotides line up with TRBD1. V dropped 6 bases and J dropped 1; count of bases not matched to a gene: 9. CDR3 length equals 15 residues. Germline V lookup: CDR1 SGHDN, CDR2 FVKESK. The CDR3 sequence: CASSRRDSNSYEQYF. CDR3 nucleotides: TGTGCCAGCAGTCGCCGGGACAGCAATTCCTACGAGCAGTACTTC.

This clone counts as medium-sized. J is TRBJ1-5 and V is TRBV6-1, with D maybe TRBD1 (5 bases). The CDR3 is made up of 17 amino acids. In germline, CDR1 is MNHNS, CDR2 SASEGT. Trimming left V 6 bases short and J 3 bases short, with 21 bases between. The CDR3 is CASRTQTFQGANQPQHF. CDR3 DNA sequence: TGTGCCAGCAGGACTCAGACTTTCCAAGGGGCCAATCAGCCCCAGCATTTT.

The chain carries TRBV11-2 and TRBJ1-2; D is uncertain. Per germline, CDR1 SGHAT and CDR2 FQNNGV. CDR3 length equals 13 residues. The V end was cut by 0 bases, the J end by 8 bases, with 10 bases between. DNA for the CDR3: TGTGCCAGCAGCTTAGAACCGGGGTGGGGCTACACCTTC. It yields the protein CASSLEPGWGYTF.

This clone was counted many times. The chain joins TRBV10-1 to TRBJ2-2; no clear D gene. There are 17 residues in the CDR3. With 1 base removed from V and 0 bases from J, the gap between germline ends came to 12 bases. Germline assignment: CDR1 WNHNN and CDR2 SYGVQD (reference sequence). The CDR3 spells CASSEYGRPANTGELFF. The CDR3 region has the DNA TGCGCCAGCAGTGAGTATGGCAGACCCGCGAACACCGGGGAGCTGTTTTTT.